These 5 T cell receptor beta chains came from one sample sequenced in a study of tumor-infiltrating lymphocytes in primary liver carcinoma. A constant-region primer primed TCR beta cDNA synthesis from roughly 520 ng of total RNA. Three nested multiplex PCR rounds of slightly modified ARM-PCR generated TCR beta libraries. The opening two PCR rounds, ten to eleven cycles each, paired TRBV1-TRBV30 forward primers with a C-beta reverse primer. TCRdb reprocessed the multiplex PCR reads via MiXCR and lists one record per CDR3 protein. Of just under 55,000 distinct CDR3 sequences listed, roughly 77% are singletons. Total RNA and DNA came together from 20-30 mg of bulk tissue without cell sorting. Sequencing input: liver tumor tissue from sampling region 2. The subset denotes: tumor region T2, inferior pole. These receptor sequences come from a man in his forties or fifties with primary liver carcinoma and hepatitis B virus infection.

This clonotype was seen a single time. One end of the junction fails to match germline, which may point to a read error. The chain combines TRBV4-1 with TRBJ2-5, with D maybe TRBD2 (5 bases). The CDR3 contains 15 residues. The germline gives CDR1 MGHRA, CDR2 YSYEKL. This CDR3 reads CASNQELGKGETRYF. CDR3 DNA: TGCGCCAGCAACCAAGAATTAGGCAAGGGAGAGACCCGGTACTTC.

This clonotype has more than one count but fewer than ten. It may be a read error: a sequence one base away is much more abundant. The CDR3 end shows no conserved phenylalanine or tryptophan, and so a read error is likely. The chain carries TRBV6-6 and TRBJ2-5; D is perhaps TRBD1 (5 bases). V was trimmed by 7 bases and J by 2 bases, leaving 20 bases between them. CDR3 length: 16 amino acids. Germline V CDR1 and CDR2: MNHNY, SVGAGI (reference sequence). The CDR3 region has the DNA TGTGCCAGCACCCCCCTTCTCCAGGGCCCACAAGAGACCCAGTACCTC. It is translated as CASTPLLQGPQETQYL.

This clonotype was seen ten or more times. For the CDR3, the DNA is TGTGCCAGCAATCGGACAGGGAGGCCCCTCACTGAAGCTTTCTTT. Amino acids: CASNRTGRPLTEAFF. The chain links TRBV6-4 to TRBJ1-1; 8 nucleotides align to TRBD1. V was clipped by 7 bases and J by 4 bases; unmatched bases: 11. The CDR3 has 15 amino acids. Germline-derived CDR1 and CDR2 are MRHNA and SNTAGT.

On this clonotype: An end of the junction differs from the germline gene, which may be a read error. This chain joins TRBV14 and TRBJ1-1; D might be TRBD1 (5 bases). There are 15 residues in the CDR3. CDR1 is SGHDN and CDR2 is FVKESK in the germline V gene. The CDR3 loop is CVSGQGVSPVTEAFF. The CDR3, as DNA: TGTGTCAGCGGCCAAGGGGTCTCCCCAGTGACTGAAGCTTTCTTT. The full variable domain, its missing parts supplied by reference TRBV14 and TRBJ1-1, is EAGVTQFPSHSVIEKGQTVTLRCDPISGHDNLYWYRRVMGKEIKFLLHFVKESKQDESGMPNNRFLAERTGGTYSTLKVQPAELEDSGVYFCVSGQGVSPVTEAFFGQGTRLTVV.

Turning to this clonotype: At one boundary the junction diverges from the germline segment, which might be a read error. The genes are TRBV11-2 and TRBJ2-7; 8 nucleotides align to TRBD2. The CDR3 is 12 residues long. Germline values: CDR1 SGHAT, CDR2 FQNNGV. CDR3 nucleotide sequence: TGTGCCATCATCCCCGGGGGGGGCGAGCATTACTTC. Its translation is CAIIPGGGEHYF.